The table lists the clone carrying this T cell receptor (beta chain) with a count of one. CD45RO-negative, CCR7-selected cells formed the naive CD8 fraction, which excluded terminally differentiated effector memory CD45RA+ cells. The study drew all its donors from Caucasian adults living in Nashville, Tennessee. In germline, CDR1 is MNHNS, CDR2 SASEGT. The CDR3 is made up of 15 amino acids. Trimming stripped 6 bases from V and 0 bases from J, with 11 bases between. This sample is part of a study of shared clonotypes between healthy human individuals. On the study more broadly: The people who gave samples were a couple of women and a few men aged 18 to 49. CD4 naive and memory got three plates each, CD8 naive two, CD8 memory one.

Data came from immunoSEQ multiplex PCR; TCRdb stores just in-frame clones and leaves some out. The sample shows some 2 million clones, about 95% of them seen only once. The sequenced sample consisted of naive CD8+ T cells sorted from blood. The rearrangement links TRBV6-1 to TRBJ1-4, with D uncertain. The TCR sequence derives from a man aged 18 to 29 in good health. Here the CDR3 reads CASSPTSTTNEKLFF. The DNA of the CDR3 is TGTGCCAGCAGCCCTACATCGACAACTAATGAAAAACTGTTTTTT.